This T cell receptor (beta chain) is from a study of neurological immune-mediated disorders. Whole-study findings and limits: When repertoires were grouped phylogenetically, those of 18 of 34 multiple sclerosis patients fell into one related-CDR3 cluster, a possible signature.

This clonotype was seen at least ten times. The target antigen is unknown. Synthesis of cDNA was accomplished via 5'RACE employing 10-nucleotide random UMIs. The output of every sequencing run exceeded 170 million TCR-beta sequences, derived from 15-18 subjects. TCRdb redid the calling of the 5' RACE reads with MiXCR, one entry per CDR3 protein. The repertoire consists of approximately 50,000 distinct CDR3 sequences, with 3% to 3.5% occurring once and the leading ten covering approximately 6.3%. V lost 8 bases and J 0 bases, leaving 14 bases between the germline ends. The CDR3 length is 16 residues. CDR1 and CDR2 (germline): MNHEY, SVGAGI.

The specimen was PBMCs. The TCR originated in a man aged 35 to 55 with multiple sclerosis. V gene TRBV6-5 combines with J gene TRBJ1-6; a possible D gene is TRBD1 (6 bases). CDR3 amino acids: CASRGGGSSYNSPLHF. The CDR3 DNA reads TGTGCCAGCCGAGGGGGGGGAAGCTCCTATAATTCACCCCTCCACTTT.